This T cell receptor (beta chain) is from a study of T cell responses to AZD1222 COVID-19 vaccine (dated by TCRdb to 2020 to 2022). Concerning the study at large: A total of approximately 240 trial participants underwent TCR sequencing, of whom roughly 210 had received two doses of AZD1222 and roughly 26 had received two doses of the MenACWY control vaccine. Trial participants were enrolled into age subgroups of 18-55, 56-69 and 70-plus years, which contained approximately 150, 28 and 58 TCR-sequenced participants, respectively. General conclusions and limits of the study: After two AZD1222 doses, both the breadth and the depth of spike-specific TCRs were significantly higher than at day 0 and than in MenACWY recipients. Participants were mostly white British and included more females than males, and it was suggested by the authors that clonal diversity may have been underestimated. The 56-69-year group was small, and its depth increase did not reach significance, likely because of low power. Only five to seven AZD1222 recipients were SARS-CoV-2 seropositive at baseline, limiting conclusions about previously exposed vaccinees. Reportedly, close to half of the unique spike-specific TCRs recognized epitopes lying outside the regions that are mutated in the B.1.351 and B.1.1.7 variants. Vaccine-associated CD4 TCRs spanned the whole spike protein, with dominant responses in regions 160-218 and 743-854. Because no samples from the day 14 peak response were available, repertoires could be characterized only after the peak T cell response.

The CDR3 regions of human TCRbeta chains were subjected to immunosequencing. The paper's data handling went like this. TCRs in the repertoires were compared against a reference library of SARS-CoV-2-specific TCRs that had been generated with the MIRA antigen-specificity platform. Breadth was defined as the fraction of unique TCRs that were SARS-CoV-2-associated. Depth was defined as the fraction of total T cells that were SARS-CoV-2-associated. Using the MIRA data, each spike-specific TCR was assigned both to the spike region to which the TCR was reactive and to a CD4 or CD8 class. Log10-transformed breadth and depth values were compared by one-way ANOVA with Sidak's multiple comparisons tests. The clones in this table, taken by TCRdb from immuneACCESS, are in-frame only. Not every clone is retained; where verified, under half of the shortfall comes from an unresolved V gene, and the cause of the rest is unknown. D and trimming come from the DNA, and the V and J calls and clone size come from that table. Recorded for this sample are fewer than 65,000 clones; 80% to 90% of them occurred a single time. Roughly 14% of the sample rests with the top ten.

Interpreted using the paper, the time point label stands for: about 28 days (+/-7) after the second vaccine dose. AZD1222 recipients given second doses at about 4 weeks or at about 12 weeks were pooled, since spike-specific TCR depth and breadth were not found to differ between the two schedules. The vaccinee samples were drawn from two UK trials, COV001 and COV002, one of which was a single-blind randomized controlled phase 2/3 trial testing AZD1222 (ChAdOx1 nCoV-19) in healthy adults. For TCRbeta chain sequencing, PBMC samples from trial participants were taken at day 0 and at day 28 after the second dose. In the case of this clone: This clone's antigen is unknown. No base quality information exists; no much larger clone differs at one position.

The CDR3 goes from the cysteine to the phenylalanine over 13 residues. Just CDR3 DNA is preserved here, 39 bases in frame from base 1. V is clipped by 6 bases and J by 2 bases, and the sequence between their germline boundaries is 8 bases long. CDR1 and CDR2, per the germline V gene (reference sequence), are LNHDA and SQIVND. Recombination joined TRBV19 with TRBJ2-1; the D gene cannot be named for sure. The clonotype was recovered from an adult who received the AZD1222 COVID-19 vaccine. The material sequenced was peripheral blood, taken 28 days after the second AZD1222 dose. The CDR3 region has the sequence CASSAPTYNEQFF. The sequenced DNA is TGTGCCAGTAGCGCTCCAACCTACAATGAGCAGTTCTTC.